The T cell receptor (beta chain) under discussion was sequenced for a study of blood T cell repertoires in COVID-19. Whole-study context: The United States, Italy and Spain provided the acute and convalescent COVID-19 samples. Sources were T cells, B-cell-depleted T cells, or PBMCs; the material itself was cDNA or gDNA.

Germline-derived CDR1 and CDR2 are SNHLY and FYNNEI. The CDR3 is 16 amino acids. The J segment lost 5 bases and the V segment lost 6 bases, leaving 13 bases of the junction unmatched. Authors' processing steps: How many nucleated cells were present was estimated from reference gene primer amplification. The table came from immunoSEQ multiplex PCR; TCRdb's copy has only in-frame clones and leaves some out. V and J calls and clone size are given by that table; D and trimming were obtained from the DNA. The sample has around 260,000 clones; around nine tenths are singletons. Sequenced sample: peripheral blood. The rearrangement joins TRBV2 to TRBJ1-2; TRBD1 aligns across 9 bases. The TCR originated in a man aged 25-40 years with active or convalescent COVID-19. CDR3 amino acids: CASRVDRGGRRYGYTF. In nucleotides, the CDR3 is TGTGCCAGCAGAGTGGACAGGGGAGGTCGGCGTTATGGCTACACCTTC.